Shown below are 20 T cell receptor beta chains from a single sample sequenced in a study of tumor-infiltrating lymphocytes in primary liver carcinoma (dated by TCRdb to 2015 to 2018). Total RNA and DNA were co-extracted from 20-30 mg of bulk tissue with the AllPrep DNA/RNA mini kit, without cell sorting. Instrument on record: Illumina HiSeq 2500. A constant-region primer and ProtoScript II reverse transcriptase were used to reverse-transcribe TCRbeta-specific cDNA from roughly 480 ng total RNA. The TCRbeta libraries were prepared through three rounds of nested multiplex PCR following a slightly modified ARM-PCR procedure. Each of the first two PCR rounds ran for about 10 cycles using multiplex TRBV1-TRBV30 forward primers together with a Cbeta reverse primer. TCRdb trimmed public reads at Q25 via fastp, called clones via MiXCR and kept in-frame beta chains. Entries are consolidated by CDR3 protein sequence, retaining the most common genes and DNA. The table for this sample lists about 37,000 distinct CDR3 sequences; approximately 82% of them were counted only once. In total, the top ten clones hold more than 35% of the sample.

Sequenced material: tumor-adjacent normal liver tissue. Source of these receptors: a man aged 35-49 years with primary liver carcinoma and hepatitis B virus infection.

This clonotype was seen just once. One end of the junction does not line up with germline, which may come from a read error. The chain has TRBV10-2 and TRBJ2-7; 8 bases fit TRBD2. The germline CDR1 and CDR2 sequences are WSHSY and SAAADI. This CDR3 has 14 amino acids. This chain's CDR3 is CASGESGLGYEQYF. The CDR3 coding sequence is TGTGCCAGCGGTGAGTCGGGACTAGGCTACGAGCAGTACTTC.

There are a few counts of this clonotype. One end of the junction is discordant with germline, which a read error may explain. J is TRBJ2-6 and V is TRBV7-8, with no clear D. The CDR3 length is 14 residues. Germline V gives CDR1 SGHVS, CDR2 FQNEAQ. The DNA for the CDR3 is TGTGCCACCGACTCTGTGTCAAGCGTCAACGTCCTTACTTTC. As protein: CATDSVSSVNVLTF.

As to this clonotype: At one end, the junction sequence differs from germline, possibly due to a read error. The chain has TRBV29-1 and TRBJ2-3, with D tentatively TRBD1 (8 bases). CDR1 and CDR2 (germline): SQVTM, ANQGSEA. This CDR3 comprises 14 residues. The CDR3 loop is CSVNHRGGANRRYF. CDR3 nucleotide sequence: TGTAGCGTCAACCACAGGGGGGGTGCGAATAGGCGGTATTTT.

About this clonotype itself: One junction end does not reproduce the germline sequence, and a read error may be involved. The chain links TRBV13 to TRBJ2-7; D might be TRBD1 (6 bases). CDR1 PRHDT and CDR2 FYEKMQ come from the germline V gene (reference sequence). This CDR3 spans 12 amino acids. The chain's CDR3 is CARSPRGGEQYF. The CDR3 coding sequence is TGCGCCAGGAGCCCCCGAGGGGGCGAGCAGTACTTC.

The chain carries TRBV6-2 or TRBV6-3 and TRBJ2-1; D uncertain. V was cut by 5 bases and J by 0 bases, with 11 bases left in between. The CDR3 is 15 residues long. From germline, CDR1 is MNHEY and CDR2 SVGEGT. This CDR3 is CASSASEHSYNEQFF. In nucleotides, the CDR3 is TGTGCCAGCAGTGCCAGCGAACACTCCTACAATGAGCAGTTCTTC.

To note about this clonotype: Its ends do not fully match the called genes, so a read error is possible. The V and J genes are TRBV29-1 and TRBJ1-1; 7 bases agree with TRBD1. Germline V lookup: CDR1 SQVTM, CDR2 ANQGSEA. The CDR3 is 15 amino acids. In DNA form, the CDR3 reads TGCAGCGTGATAGGGGGCCTCCTCCTGTACACTGAGGCTTTCTTT. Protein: CSVIGGLLLYTEAFF.

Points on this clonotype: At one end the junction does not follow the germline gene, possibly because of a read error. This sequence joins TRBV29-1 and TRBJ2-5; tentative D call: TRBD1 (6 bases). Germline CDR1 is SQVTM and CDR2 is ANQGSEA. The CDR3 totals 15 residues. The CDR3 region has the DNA TGCAGAGTTGAAGCGGACAGTGGGCGAGCAGAGACCGAGTACTTC. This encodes CRVEADSGRAETEYF.

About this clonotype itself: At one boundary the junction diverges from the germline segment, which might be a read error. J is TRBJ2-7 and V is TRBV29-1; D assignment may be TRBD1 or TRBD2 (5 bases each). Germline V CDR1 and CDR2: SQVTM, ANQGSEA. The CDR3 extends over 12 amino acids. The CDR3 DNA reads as TGTAGCGTTGTGGACACACCCGGCGAACAGTACTTC. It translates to CSVVDTPGEQYF.

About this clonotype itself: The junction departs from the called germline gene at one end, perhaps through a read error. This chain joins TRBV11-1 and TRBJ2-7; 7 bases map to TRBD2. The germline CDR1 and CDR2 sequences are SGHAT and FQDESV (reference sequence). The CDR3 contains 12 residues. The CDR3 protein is CVSGKRSYEQYF. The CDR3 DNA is TGTGTCAGCGGGAAGCGATCCTACGAGCAGTACTTC.

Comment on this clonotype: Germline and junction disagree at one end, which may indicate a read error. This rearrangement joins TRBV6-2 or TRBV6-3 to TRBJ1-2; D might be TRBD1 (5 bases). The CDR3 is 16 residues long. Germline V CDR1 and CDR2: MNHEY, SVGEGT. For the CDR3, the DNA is TGTGCCAGCACTTATCGCCGGGAGGGGTTTAACTATGGCTACACATTC. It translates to CASTYRREGFNYGYTF.

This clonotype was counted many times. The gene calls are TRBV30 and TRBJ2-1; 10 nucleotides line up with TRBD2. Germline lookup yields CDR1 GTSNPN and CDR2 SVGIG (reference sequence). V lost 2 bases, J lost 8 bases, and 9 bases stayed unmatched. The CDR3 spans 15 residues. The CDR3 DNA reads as TGTGCCTGGAGTTGGCTAGCGGGAGTGGGGGATGAGCAGTTCTTC. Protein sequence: CAWSWLAGVGDEQFF.

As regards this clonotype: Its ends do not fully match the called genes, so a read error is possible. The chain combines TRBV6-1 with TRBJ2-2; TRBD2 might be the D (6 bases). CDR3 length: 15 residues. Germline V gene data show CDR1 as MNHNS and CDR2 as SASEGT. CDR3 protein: CARSEADRDTGGLFF. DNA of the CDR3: TGCGCCAGAAGTGAAGCTGACAGAGATACCGGGGGGCTGTTTTTT.

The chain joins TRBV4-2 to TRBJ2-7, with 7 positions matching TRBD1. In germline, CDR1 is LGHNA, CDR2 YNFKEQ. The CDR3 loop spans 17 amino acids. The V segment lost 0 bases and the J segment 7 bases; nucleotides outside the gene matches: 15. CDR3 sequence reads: CASSQERFETGNWEQYF. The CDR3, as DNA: TGTGCCAGCAGCCAAGAGAGGTTCGAGACAGGGAACTGGGAGCAGTACTTC.

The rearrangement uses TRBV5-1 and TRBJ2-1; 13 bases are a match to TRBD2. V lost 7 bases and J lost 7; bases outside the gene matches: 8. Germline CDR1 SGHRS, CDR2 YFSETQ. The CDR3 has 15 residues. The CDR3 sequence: CASGAGLAGNNEQFF. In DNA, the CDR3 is TGCGCCAGCGGCGCGGGACTAGCGGGGAATAATGAGCAGTTCTTC. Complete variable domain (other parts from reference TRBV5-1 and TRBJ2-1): KAGVTQTPRYLIKTRGQQVTLSCSPISGHRSVSWYQQTPGQGLQFLFEYFSETQRNKGNFPGRFSGRQFSNSRSEMNVSTLELGDSALYLCASGAGLAGNNEQFFGPGTRLTVL.

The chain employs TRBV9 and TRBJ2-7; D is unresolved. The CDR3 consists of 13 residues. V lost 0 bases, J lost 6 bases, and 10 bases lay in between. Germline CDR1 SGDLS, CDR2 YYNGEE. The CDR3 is CASSVVLGSEQYF. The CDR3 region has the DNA TGTGCCAGCAGCGTAGTATTGGGAAGCGAGCAGTACTTC.

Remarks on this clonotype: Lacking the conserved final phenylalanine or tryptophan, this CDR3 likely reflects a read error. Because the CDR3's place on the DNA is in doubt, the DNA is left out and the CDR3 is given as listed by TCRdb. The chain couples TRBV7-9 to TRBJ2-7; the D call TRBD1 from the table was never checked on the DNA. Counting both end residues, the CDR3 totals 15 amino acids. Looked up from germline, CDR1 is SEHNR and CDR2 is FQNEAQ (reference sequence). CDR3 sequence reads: CASSQTGTGKRQQCL.

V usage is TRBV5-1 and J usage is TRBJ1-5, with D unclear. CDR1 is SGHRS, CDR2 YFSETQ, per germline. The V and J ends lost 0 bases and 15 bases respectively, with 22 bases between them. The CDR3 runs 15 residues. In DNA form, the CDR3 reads TGCGCCAGCAGCTTGGAAGGCATGGGTGATCAGCCCGGGCATTTT. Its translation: CASSLEGMGDQPGHF.

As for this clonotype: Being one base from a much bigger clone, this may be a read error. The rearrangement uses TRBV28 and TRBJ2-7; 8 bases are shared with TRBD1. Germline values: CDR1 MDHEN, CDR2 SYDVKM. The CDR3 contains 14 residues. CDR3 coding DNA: TGTGCCGGCAGTATAAGGACAGGGCTGAACGAGCAGTACTTC. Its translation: CAGSIRTGLNEQYF.

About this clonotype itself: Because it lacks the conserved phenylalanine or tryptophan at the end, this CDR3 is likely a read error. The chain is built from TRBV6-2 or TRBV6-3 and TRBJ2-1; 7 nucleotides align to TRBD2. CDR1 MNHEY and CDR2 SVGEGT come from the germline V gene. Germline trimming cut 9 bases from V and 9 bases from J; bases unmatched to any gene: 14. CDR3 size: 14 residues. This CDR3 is CASTPSAGDGEQFL. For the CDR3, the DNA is TGTGCCAGTACCCCATCCGCGGGAGACGGTGAGCAGTTCTTA.

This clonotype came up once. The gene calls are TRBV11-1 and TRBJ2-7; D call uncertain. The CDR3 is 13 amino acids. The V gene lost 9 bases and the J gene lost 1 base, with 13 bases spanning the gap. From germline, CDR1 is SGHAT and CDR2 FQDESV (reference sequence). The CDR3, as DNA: TGTGCCAGTAGTGGGAAACGATCCTACGAGCAGTACTTC. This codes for CASSGKRSYEQYF. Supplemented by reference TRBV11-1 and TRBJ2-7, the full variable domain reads EAEVAQSPRYKITEKSQAVAFWCDPISGHATLYWYRQILGQGPELLVQFQDESVVDDSQLPKDRFSAERLKGVDSTLKIQPAELGDSAMYLCASSGKRSYEQYFGPGTRLTVT.